This T cell receptor (beta chain) was identified in a study of blood T cell repertoires in COVID-19. Across the study: PBMCs, B-cell-depleted T cells, or T cells provided the cDNA or gDNA that made up the material.

As processed by the authors: Nucleated cell number was recorded as an estimate derived from reference gene primer amplification. Clones were sequenced by immunoSEQ multiplex PCR, and TCRdb holds only the in-frame ones, with some missing. The D gene and trimming were derived from the DNA, and the V and J assignments and clone size from that table. The repertoire has 70,000 or so clones, around 86% of them found once; the top ten carry 3% to 5%. The ends lost 4 bases at V and 8 bases at J; junction bases unmatched: 9. This CDR3 region has 14 residues. Germline CDR1 and CDR2: SGDLS and YYNGEE. The sample was peripheral blood. This rearrangement joins TRBV9 to TRBJ1-2; 9 bases agree with TRBD1. This TCR was sampled from a man in his sixties or seventies with active COVID-19. CDR3: CASSTRQGEKGYTF. The CDR3 nucleotides are TGTGCCAGCAGCACTAGACAGGGGGAGAAGGGCTACACCTTC. The variable domain in full, with the rest retrieved from reference TRBV9 and TRBJ1-2, is DSGVTQTPKHLITATGQRVTLRCSPRSGDLSVYWYQQSLDQGLQFLIQYYNGEERAKGNILERFSAQQFPDLHSELNLSSLELGDSALYFCASSTRQGEKGYTFGSGTRLTVV.